Following are 5 T cell receptor beta chains from one sample sequenced in a study of OX40 agonist ivuxolimab in advanced cancers. Repertoires were generated with immunoSEQ multiplex PCR, while TCRdb's copy carries only in-frame clones and drops some. Among around 10,000 clones listed, around four fifths were seen once. The sequences come from CD4+ or CD8+ T cells sorted from blood, collected in a trial of the OX40 agonist ivuxolimab. The receptors were sampled from an adult with an advanced solid tumor such as melanoma, head and neck, liver or kidney cancer.

In this sample, this clone turned up once. The chain recombines TRBV5-5 with TRBJ1-2; TRBD1 matches 9 bases. Per germline, CDR1 SGHKS and CDR2 YYEKEE (reference sequence). Trimming removed 1 base from V and 6 bases from J; junction bases left unmatched: 16. This CDR3 comprises 18 residues. CDR3 region: CASSLWRGTGKIDHGYTF. Written as DNA, the CDR3 is TGTGCCAGCAGCTTGTGGAGGGGGACAGGGAAGATTGATCATGGCTACACCTTC.

The chain carries TRBV7-9 and TRBJ1-2; D unresolved. The CDR3 totals 15 residues. V lost 4 bases and J 0 bases, leaving 12 bases between the germline ends. CDR1 and CDR2 from the germline V gene are SEHNR and FQNEAQ (reference sequence). CDR3 DNA sequence: TGTGCCAGCAGCTCACCAGCTTCAGCTAACTATGGCTACACCTTC. It encodes CASSSPASANYGYTF.

The chain links TRBV14 to TRBJ2-7; 11 nucleotides align to TRBD2. CDR1 is SGHDN and CDR2 is FVKESK in the germline V gene. This CDR3 region has 17 residues. With V trimmed by 0 bases and J by 1 base, 5 bases remained unmatched. The CDR3 nucleotides are TGTGCCAGCAGCCAAGACTATAGGACTAGCGGGTCCTACGAGCAGTACTTC. This encodes CASSQDYRTSGSYEQYF.

V usage is TRBV7-8 and J usage is TRBJ2-7; D is unclear. V lost 5 bases and J lost 3, with 11 bases in between. The CDR3 sequence is 13 residues long. The V gene's germline CDR1 is SGHVS and CDR2 FQNEAQ. CDR3 protein: CASSVSVIYEQYF. The CDR3 nucleotides are TGTGCCAGCAGCGTCTCAGTGATCTACGAGCAGTACTTC.

This clone appeared a single time. The rearrangement links TRBV6-9 to TRBJ1-2; D gene ambiguous. Germline V gene data show CDR1 as MNHGY and CDR2 as SVAAGI. V was trimmed by 5 bases and J by 1 base, leaving 14 bases between them. The CDR3 has 15 residues. Written as DNA, the CDR3 is TGTGCCAGCAGTCGTCTGGGAGGATTTAACTATGGCTACACCTTC. Its protein is CASSRLGGFNYGYTF.